The TCR beta chain described here comes from a study of shared clonotypes between healthy human individuals. Study conclusions and caveats: Non-shared clonotypes showed lower generation probabilities than clonotypes common to all four donors.

Naive CD8 isolation took CD45RO-negative cells positively selected for CCR7 and excluded terminally differentiated effector memory CD45RA+ cells. The assay was carried out at the deep level. Authors' data handling: Filtering differed since immunoSEQ provided only junctions, with no quality scores. Assay used: immunoSEQ multiplex PCR; TCRdb lists only in-frame clones, some missing. V and J calls and clone size are as listed in that table; D and trimming were resolved from the DNA. Here the sample spans approximately 600,000 clones, 90% to 95% being singletons. Turning to this clone: Antigen specificity is unknown.

After removal of 6 bases from V and 6 bases from J, the junction contained 5 bases not matched to a gene. Per germline, CDR1 MDHEN and CDR2 SYDVKM. CDR3 length: 13 residues. The chain couples TRBV28 to TRBJ2-7; 10 nucleotides agree with TRBD1. Sequencing input: naive CD8+ T cells sorted from blood. This receptor was taken from a woman in her twenties or thirties in good health. This CDR3 reads CASSHDRGLEQYF. The CDR3 nucleotides are TGTGCCAGCAGCCACGACAGGGGGCTCGAGCAGTACTTC.